These T cell receptor beta chains were read from a single sample in a study of shared clonotypes between healthy human individuals. Using immunoSEQ multiplex PCR, the repertoire was profiled, and TCRdb retains in-frame clones only, with some absent. The sample lists approximately 650,000 clones; roughly 96% were seen once. The sequenced material came from naive CD8+ T cells sorted from blood. The source is a woman younger than 45 in good health. The CDR3 runs from the conserved cysteine through the conserved F or W. The D gene is left open where the match is weak.

V	D	J	length	CDR3	DNA
TRBV7-8	TRBD2	TRBJ2-1	16	CASSFSAGSSYNEQFF	TGTGCCAGCAGCTTCTCAGCGGGGAGCTCCTACAATGAGCAGTTCTTC
TRBV4-1	.	TRBJ2-7	15	CASSARDMVTYEQYF	TGCGCCAGCAGCGCCCGGGACATGGTTACCTACGAGCAGTACTTC
TRBV29-1	.	TRBJ1-1	11	CSVDQGQEAFF	TGCAGCGTCGACCAGGGGCAGGAAGCTTTCTTT
TRBV28	.	TRBJ2-7	15	CASSLYQGRFGEQYF	TGTGCCAGCAGTTTATACCAGGGGCGGTTTGGGGAGCAGTACTTC
TRBV7-9	.	TRBJ1-2	12	CASSNTNYGYTF	TGTGCCAGCAGTAATACTAACTATGGCTACACCTTC
TRBV28	TRBD2	TRBJ2-1	17	CASSFLRGGASFLEQFF	TGTGCCAGCAGTTTTCTTAGGGGAGGGGCCTCCTTCTTGGAGCAGTTCTTC
TRBV11-2	.	TRBJ1-1	13	CASSYVRGDEAFF	TGTGCCAGCAGCTACGTTAGAGGGGACGAAGCTTTCTTT
TRBV4-1	.	TRBJ2-6	17	CASRTWTAGSGANVLTF	TGCGCCAGCCGGACTTGGACGGCAGGGTCTGGGGCCAACGTCCTGACTTTC
TRBV5-1	TRBD2	TRBJ2-1	14	CASSLSRTSHEQFF	TGCGCCAGCAGCTTGAGTAGGACTAGCCATGAGCAGTTCTTC
TRBV2	.	TRBJ2-2	15	CAGRSPRGAAGELFF	TGTGCCGGTCGCTCACCCCGGGGGGCGGCCGGGGAGCTGTTTTTT